A single sample gave rise to the 25 T cell receptor beta chains below, sequenced in a study of blood T cell repertoires in COVID-19 (dated by TCRdb to 2020 to 2021). Library method: the immunoSEQ multiplex PCR assay. TCRdb limited this immuneACCESS table to in-frame rearrangements with V and J called. A share of clones is missing; checked studies link under half to unresolved V genes, and the rest is unexplained. The sample data list 310,000 or so clones, and about 91% of these were observed just once. Around 9% of the sample is in the top ten clones. The sample consisted of PBMCs or T cells enriched from blood (not recorded which). These receptors were obtained from a woman under 30 who had recovered from COVID-19.

This clone was seen only once. This chain uses TRBV4-1 with TRBJ1-3; D ambiguous. The CDR3 contains 18 residues. V lost 3 bases and J 4 bases, leaving 22 bases between the germline ends. Looked up from germline, CDR1 is MGHRA and CDR2 is YSYEKL. The DNA of the CDR3 is TGCGCCAGCAGCCACCCCGGGCGGGAGGGAGCCGGAGGAAACACCATATATTTT. Residues: CASSHPGREGAGGNTIYF.

The chain uses TRBV30 and TRBJ1-1; the D gene is possibly TRBD1 (5 bases). The germline V gene has CDR1 GTSNPN and CDR2 SVGIG (reference sequence). CDR3 length: 12 residues. The germline V and J ends were trimmed by 5 bases and 8 bases, with 15 bases remaining between them. CDR3 DNA sequence: TGTGCCTGGGGTGACAGTTCCCACGAAGCTTTCTTT. It is translated as CAWGDSSHEAFF.

Many counts were recorded for this clone. This chain uses TRBV7-9 with TRBJ1-2; 7 nucleotides agree with TRBD1. Germline V lookup: CDR1 SEHNR, CDR2 FQNEAQ (reference sequence). The CDR3 has 15 residues. The ends lost 2 bases at V and 6 bases at J; junction bases unmatched: 9. The CDR3 here is CASSLTATQGDGYTF. Written as DNA, the CDR3 is TGTGCCAGCAGCTTAACCGCTACGCAGGGGGATGGCTACACCTTC.

J is TRBJ1-2 and V is TRBV2; 9 bases agree with TRBD1. The CDR3 totals 15 residues. Trimming at V came to 8 bases and at J to 4 bases, leaving 11 bases not matched to a gene. Germline CDR1 is SNHLY and CDR2 is FYNNEI. The CDR3 spells CASGGTGNVIYGYTF. In DNA form, the CDR3 reads TGTGCCAGCGGGGGGACAGGGAACGTGATCTATGGCTACACCTTC.

This clone was seen once. The chain couples TRBV4-1 to TRBJ2-2, with D hard to call. Between the trimmed V and J ends, which lost 8 bases and 3 bases, there was a span of 10 bases. The germline V gene encodes CDR1 MGHRA and CDR2 YSYEKL. CDR3 length: 13 residues. CDR3 nucleotides: TGCGCCAGCGTAACGGCGGACACCGGGGAGCTGTTTTTT. Residues: CASVTADTGELFF.

This clone has only a few counts. The chain combines TRBV4-2 with TRBJ2-1; D might be TRBD2 (6 bases). This CDR3 spans 17 amino acids. From germline, CDR1 is LGHNA and CDR2 YNFKEQ. With 3 bases removed from V and 4 bases from J, the gap between germline ends came to 19 bases. The CDR3 loop is CASSQEVSGDRYNEQFF. The CDR3 nucleotides read TGTGCCAGCAGCCAGGAGGTTTCGGGGGACCGGTACAATGAGCAGTTCTTC.

The rearrangement links TRBV27 to TRBJ2-1, with 8 bases that match TRBD2. After removal of 11 bases from V and 8 bases from J, the junction contained 11 bases not matched to a gene. This CDR3 has 13 residues. Germline V gene sequence: CDR1 MNHEY, CDR2 SMNVEV (reference sequence). The CDR3 here is CAPRTSGRDEQFF. The CDR3 DNA reads as TGTGCCCCGAGGACGAGCGGGAGAGATGAGCAGTTCTTC.

The V call is TRBV9, the J call TRBJ2-7; TRBD2 might be the D (6 bases). In germline, CDR1 is SGDLS, CDR2 YYNGEE. The ends were cut back, 3 bases at V and 7 bases at J, with 20 bases in the middle. CDR3 length: 15 amino acids. The CDR3 is CASSASGGDFGEQYF. CDR3 coding DNA: TGTGCCAGCAGCGCGTCCGGAGGGGACTTTGGGGAGCAGTACTTC.

The rearrangement uses TRBV28 and TRBJ2-7; TRBD1 agrees at 9 bases. V lost 6 bases and J lost 2; bases outside the gene matches: 8. The CDR3 totals 15 residues. From germline, CDR1 is MDHEN and CDR2 SYDVKM. The CDR3 here is CASRRTGTGTYEQYF. CDR3 nucleotides: TGTGCCAGCAGGCGTACCGGGACAGGGACCTACGAGCAGTACTTC.

The chain uses TRBV4-3 and TRBJ1-6; D is unresolved. V was cut by 0 bases and J by 8 bases, with 14 bases left in between. Germline values: CDR1 LGHNA, CDR2 YSLEER. There are 16 residues in the CDR3. CDR3 sequence: CASSQEMVWSHSPLHF. The CDR3 DNA reads as TGCGCCAGCAGCCAAGAAATGGTCTGGAGCCATTCACCCCTCCACTTT.

V usage is TRBV19 and J usage is TRBJ1-1; 8 bases map to TRBD1. CDR3 length equals 15 residues. The germline CDR1 and CDR2 sequences are LNHDA and SQIVND (reference sequence). V dropped 1 base and J dropped 5; count of bases not matched to a gene: 6. The CDR3 here is CASSIGAGGATEAFF. For the CDR3, the DNA is TGTGCCAGTAGTATAGGGGCAGGGGGCGCGACTGAAGCTTTCTTT.

The chain carries TRBV7-2 and TRBJ2-1, with D perhaps matching TRBD2 (6 bases). Germline CDR1 is SGHTA and CDR2 is FQGNSA. V gave up 2 bases and J gave up 5 bases, with 10 bases separating them. The CDR3 length is 14 residues. In DNA, the CDR3 is TGTGCCAGCAGCTTATCACTAGCCCACAATGAGCAGTTCTTC. Amino acids: CASSLSLAHNEQFF.

This rearrangement joins TRBV2 to TRBJ2-7, with a weak D call TRBD1 (7 bases). From germline, CDR1 is SNHLY and CDR2 FYNNEI. The CDR3 is 17 amino acids. V was cut by 7 bases and J by 1 base, with 23 bases left in between. This CDR3 reads CASMGDSGGGASYEQYF. The CDR3 nucleotides read TGTGCCAGCATGGGGGACAGTGGTGGAGGGGCTTCCTACGAGCAGTACTTC. The variable domain in full, completed from reference TRBV2 and TRBJ2-7, reads EPEVTQTPSHQVTQMGQEVILRCVPISNHLYFYWYRQILGQKVEFLVSFYNNEISEKSEIFDDQFSVERPDGSNFTLKIRSTKLEDSAMYFCASMGDSGGGASYEQYFGPGTRLTVT.

The rearrangement uses TRBV11-2 and TRBJ1-1, with D tentatively TRBD1 (6 bases). Trimming stripped 1 base from V and 1 base from J, with 10 bases between. From germline, CDR1 is SGHAT and CDR2 FQNNGV. This CDR3 has 15 amino acids. The CDR3 DNA follows: TGTGCCAGCAGCTTAGCTTGGGGGCAGAACACTGAAGCTTTCTTT. Protein product: CASSLAWGQNTEAFF.

This clone was seen a single time. The V and J genes are TRBV12-3 or TRBV12-4 and TRBJ1-1, with D unresolved. Trimming removed 1 base at V and 8 bases at J, with 8 bases between. CDR3 length: 12 residues. CDR3 sequence reads: CASSLGHVEAFF. CDR3 DNA sequence: TGTGCCAGCAGTTTAGGGCATGTCGAAGCTTTCTTT.

The chain joins TRBV7-6 to TRBJ2-7, with TRBD1 identical over 9 bases. Germline CDR1 is SGHVS and CDR2 is FNYEAQ. The ends lost 6 bases at V and 5 bases at J; junction bases unmatched: 14. The CDR3 is made up of 16 amino acids. In DNA form, the CDR3 reads TGTGCCAGCAGGATTTCGGACAGGGGTCTCGAGGACGAGCAGTACTTC. Amino acid sequence: CASRISDRGLEDEQYF.

The chain has TRBV7-9 and TRBJ2-1; perhaps TRBD2 as D (5 bases). Trimming left V 2 bases short and J 0 bases short, with 8 bases between. This CDR3 contains 15 residues. The germline V gene has CDR1 SEHNR and CDR2 FQNEAQ (reference sequence). The CDR3 DNA is TGTGCCAGCAGCTTACTCCGGGGCTCCTACAATGAGCAGTTCTTC. Translating gives CASSLLRGSYNEQFF.

The V gene is TRBV28, the J gene TRBJ1-3, with D maybe TRBD1 (5 bases). Germline CDR1 and CDR2: MDHEN and SYDVKM. Trimming removed 7 bases at V and 0 bases at J, with 19 bases between. The CDR3 length is 17 residues. The CDR3 coding sequence is TGTGCCAGCACCCAAGTGGGGGGTTTCGACTCTGGAAACACCATATATTTT. This codes for CASTQVGGFDSGNTIYF.

The chain has TRBV7-3 and TRBJ2-2; TRBD1 matches 11 bases. The CDR3 spans 14 residues. V trimming: 5 bases; J trimming: 10 bases; junction bases outside the gene matches: 6. Germline CDR1 SGHTA, CDR2 FQGTGA. The CDR3 DNA reads TGTGCCAGCAGCGCGGGACAGGGGGGCGTGGAGCTGTTTTTT. Translation: CASSAGQGGVELFF.

The chain combines TRBV9 with TRBJ1-5, with D unclear. Trimming took 0 bases from V and 0 from J, leaving 4 bases between them. Germline V gives CDR1 SGDLS, CDR2 YYNGEE. The CDR3 runs 14 residues. The CDR3 DNA reads TGTGCCAGCAGCGTAGACGGTAGCAATCAGCCCCAGCATTTT. Residues: CASSVDGSNQPQHF.

This clone was found once. The chain employs TRBV18 and TRBJ2-1; TRBD1 aligns across 11 bases. Germline V gene data show CDR1 as KGHSH and CDR2 as LQKENI. The CDR3 has 16 residues. V gave up 6 bases and J gave up 9 bases; unmatched junction bases: 13. The CDR3 coding sequence is TGTGCCAGCTCCCCGTCCGGGACAGGGGGGATAGTTGAGCAGTTCTTC. Translation: CASSPSGTGGIVEQFF. The full variable domain, rest sourced from reference TRBV18 and TRBJ2-1, is NAGVMQNPRHLVRRRGQEARLRCSPMKGHSHVYWYRQLPEEGLKFMVYLQKENIIDESGMPKERFSAEFPKEGPSILRIQQVVRGDSAAYFCASSPSGTGGIVEQFFGPGTRLTVL.

The chain is built from TRBV18 and TRBJ2-1, with TRBD2 matching 13 bases. V was pared by 0 bases and J by 10 bases, with 12 bases of the junction left unmatched. This CDR3 is built from 18 residues. Germline V gene data show CDR1 as KGHSH and CDR2 as LQKENI. CDR3 region: CASSPPPGVGLAGHEQFF. CDR3 coding DNA: TGTGCCAGCTCACCACCACCCGGAGTGGGACTAGCGGGACACGAGCAGTTCTTC.

The chain couples TRBV6-4 to TRBJ2-3; maybe TRBD1 (6 bases). Germline lookup yields CDR1 MRHNA and CDR2 SNTAGT. V lost 6 bases, J lost 0 bases, and 13 bases lay in between. The CDR3 runs to 15 residues. CDR3 DNA sequence: TGTGCCAGCAGACTCCGGGACACTAGCACAGATACGCAGTATTTT. Translation gives CASRLRDTSTDTQYF.

This sequence joins TRBV4-1 and TRBJ1-2, with TRBD1 as a possible D gene (5 bases). The CDR3 extends over 15 amino acids. CDR1 MGHRA and CDR2 YSYEKL come from the germline V gene. V lost 0 bases, J lost 2 bases, and 10 bases lay in between. The CDR3 sequence is CASSQEGSGNYGYTF. The CDR3 nucleotides are TGCGCCAGCAGCCAAGAGGGGTCAGGGAACTATGGCTACACCTTC.

The CDR3 coding sequence is TGCGCCAGCAGCGACGGGACAGGGGCTATCACTGAAGCTTTCTTT. Its translation: CASSDGTGAITEAFF. The chain combines TRBV5-1 with TRBJ1-1; TRBD1 aligns across 10 bases. V shed 4 bases, J shed 4 bases, and the junction held 7 bases outside the gene matches. Germline V gene sequence: CDR1 SGHRS, CDR2 YFSETQ. This CDR3 is 15 amino acids long.